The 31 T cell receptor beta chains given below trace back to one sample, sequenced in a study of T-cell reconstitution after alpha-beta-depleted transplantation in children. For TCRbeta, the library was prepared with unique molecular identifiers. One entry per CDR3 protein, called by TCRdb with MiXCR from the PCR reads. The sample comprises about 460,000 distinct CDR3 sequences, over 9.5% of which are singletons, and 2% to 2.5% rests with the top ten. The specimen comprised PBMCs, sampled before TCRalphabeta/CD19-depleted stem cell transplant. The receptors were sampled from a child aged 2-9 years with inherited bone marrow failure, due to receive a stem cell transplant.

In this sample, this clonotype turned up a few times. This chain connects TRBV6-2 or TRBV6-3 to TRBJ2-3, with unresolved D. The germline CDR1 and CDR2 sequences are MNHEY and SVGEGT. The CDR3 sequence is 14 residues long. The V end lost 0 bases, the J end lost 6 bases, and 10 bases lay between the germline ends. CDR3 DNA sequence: TGTGCCAGCAGTTACTCCTCCGGGCTTGATACGCAGTATTTT. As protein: CASSYSSGLDTQYF.

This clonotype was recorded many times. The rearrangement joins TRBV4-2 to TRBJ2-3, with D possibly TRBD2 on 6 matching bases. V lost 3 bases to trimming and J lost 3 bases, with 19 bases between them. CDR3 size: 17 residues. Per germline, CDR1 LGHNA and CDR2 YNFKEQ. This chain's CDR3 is CASSQLRDWEVTDTQYF. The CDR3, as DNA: TGTGCCAGCAGCCAGTTGCGGGATTGGGAGGTAACAGATACGCAGTATTTT.

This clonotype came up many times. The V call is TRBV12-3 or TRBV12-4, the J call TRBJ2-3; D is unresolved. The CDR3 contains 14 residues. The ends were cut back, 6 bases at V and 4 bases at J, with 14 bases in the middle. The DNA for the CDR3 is TGTGCCAGCAGACGTGCGGTCCTCTCAGATACGCAGTATTTT. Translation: CASRRAVLSDTQYF.

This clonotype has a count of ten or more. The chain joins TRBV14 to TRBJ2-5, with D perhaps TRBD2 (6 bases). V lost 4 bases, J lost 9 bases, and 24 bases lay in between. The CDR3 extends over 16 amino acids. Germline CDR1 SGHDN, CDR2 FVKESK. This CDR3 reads CASSPFSRGIWGAQYF. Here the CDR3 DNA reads TGTGCCAGCAGCCCCTTTTCTAGGGGAATCTGGGGGGCCCAGTACTTC.

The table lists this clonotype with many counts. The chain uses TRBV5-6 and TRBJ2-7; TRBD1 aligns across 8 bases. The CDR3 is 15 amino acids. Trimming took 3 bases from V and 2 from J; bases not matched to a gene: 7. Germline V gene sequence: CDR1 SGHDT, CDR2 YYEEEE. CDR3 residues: CASSYTNRGAYEQYF. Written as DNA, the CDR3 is TGTGCCAGCAGCTACACAAACAGGGGGGCCTACGAGCAGTACTTC. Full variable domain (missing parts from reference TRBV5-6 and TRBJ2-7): DAGVTQSPTHLIKTRGQQVTLRCSPKSGHDTVSWYQQALGQGPQFIFQYYEEEERQRGNFPDRFSGHQFPNYSSELNVNALLLGDSALYLCASSYTNRGAYEQYFGPGTRLTVT.

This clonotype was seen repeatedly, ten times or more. CDR3 sequence: CASSQGGRATDTQYF. In DNA form, the CDR3 reads TGCGCCAGCAGCCAAGGGGGCAGGGCCACAGATACGCAGTATTTT. The genes are TRBV4-3 and TRBJ2-3; D possibly corresponds to TRBD1 (5 bases). Looked up from germline, CDR1 is LGHNA and CDR2 is YSLEER. This CDR3 has 15 amino acids. Trimming removed 1 base at V and 2 bases at J, with 10 bases between.

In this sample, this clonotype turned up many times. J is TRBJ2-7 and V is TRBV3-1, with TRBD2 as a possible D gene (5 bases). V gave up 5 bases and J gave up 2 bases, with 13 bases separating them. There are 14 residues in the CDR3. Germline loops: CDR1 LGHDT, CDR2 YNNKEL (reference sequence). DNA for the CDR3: TGTGCCAGCAGCTATGCCCCGGGAACCTACGAGCAGTACTTC. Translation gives CASSYAPGTYEQYF.

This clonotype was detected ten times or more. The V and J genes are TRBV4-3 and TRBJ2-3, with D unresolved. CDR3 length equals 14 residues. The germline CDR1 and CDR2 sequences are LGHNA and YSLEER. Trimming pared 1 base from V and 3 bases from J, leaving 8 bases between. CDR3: CASSQGPETDTQYF. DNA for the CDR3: TGCGCCAGCAGCCAAGGTCCGGAGACAGATACGCAGTATTTT.

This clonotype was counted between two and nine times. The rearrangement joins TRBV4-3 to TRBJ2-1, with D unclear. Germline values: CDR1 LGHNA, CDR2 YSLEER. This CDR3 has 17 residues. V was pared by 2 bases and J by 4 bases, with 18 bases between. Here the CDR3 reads CASSQTSDDSSYNEQFF. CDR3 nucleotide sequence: TGCGCCAGCAGCCAAACTTCGGACGACTCATCTTACAATGAGCAGTTCTTC.

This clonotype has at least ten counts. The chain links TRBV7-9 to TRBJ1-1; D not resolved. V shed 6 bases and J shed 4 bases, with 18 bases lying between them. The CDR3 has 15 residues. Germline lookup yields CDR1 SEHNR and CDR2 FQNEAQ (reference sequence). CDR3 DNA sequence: TGTGCCAGCAGTCCCCCTCCATCCGGCCTCACTGAAGCTTTCTTT. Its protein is CASSPPPSGLTEAFF.

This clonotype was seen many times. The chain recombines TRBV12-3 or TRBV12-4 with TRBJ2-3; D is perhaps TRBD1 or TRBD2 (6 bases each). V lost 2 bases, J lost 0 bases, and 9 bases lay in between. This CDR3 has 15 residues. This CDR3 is CASSLRGTSTDTQYF. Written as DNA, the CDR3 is TGTGCCAGCAGTTTACGGGGGACAAGCACAGATACGCAGTATTTT.

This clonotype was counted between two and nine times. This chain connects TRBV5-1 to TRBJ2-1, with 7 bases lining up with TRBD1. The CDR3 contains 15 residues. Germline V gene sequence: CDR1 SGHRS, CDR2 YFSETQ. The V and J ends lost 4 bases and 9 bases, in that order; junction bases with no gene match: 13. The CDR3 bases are TGCGCCAGCAGCCACAACTCCGGGACAGATGGTGAGCAGTTCTTC. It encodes CASSHNSGTDGEQFF.

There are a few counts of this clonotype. The CDR3 spells CAIRPLAGAGEQYF. CDR3 bases: TGTGCCATCAGACCCCTAGCGGGAGCCGGGGAGCAGTACTTC. The chain links TRBV10-3 to TRBJ2-7, with 10 bases identical to TRBD2. The J segment lost 7 bases and the V segment lost 6 bases, leaving 9 bases of the junction unmatched. The germline V gene encodes CDR1 ENHRY and CDR2 SYGVKD. This CDR3 contains 14 residues.

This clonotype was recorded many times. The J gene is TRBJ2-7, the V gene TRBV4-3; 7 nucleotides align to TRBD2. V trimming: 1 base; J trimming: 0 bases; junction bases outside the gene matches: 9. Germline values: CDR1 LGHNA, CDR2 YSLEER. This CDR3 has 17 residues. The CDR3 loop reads CASSQVRLADPSYEQYF. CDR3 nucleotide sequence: TGCGCCAGCAGCCAAGTTCGTCTAGCGGACCCCTCCTACGAGCAGTACTTC.

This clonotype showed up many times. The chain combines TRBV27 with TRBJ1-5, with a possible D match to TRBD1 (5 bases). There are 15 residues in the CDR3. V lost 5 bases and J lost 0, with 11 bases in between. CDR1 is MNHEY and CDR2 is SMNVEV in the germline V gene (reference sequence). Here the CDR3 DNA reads TGTGCCAGCAGTAGGACACTCGATAGCAATCAGCCCCAGCATTTT. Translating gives CASSRTLDSNQPQHF.

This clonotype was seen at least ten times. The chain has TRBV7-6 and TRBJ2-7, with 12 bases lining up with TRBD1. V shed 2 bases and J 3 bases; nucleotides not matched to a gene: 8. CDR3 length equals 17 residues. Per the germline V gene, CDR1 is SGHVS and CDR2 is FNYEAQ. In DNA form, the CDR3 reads TGTGCCAGCAGCTTATCGGGACAGGGGGCTTTCGTCTACGAGCAGTACTTC. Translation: CASSLSGQGAFVYEQYF.

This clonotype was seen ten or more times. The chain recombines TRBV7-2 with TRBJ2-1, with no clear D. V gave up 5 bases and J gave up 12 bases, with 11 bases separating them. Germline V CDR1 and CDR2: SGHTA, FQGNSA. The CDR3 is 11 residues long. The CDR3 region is CASSPTLGQFF. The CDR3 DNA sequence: TGTGCCAGCAGCCCTACCTTAGGGCAGTTCTTC.

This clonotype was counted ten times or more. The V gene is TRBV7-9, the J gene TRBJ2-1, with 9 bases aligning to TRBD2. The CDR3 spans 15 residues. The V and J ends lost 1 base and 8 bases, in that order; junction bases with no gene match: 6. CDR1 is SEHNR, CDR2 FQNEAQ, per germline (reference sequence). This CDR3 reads CASSLVQAGGDEQFF. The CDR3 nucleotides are TGTGCCAGCAGCTTAGTTCAAGCGGGAGGTGATGAGCAGTTCTTC. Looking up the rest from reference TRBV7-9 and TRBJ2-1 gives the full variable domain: DTGVSQNPRHKITKRGQNVTFRCDPISEHNRLYWYRQTLGQGPEFLTYFQNEAQLEKSRLLSDRFSAERPKGSFSTLEIQRTEQGDSAMYLCASSLVQAGGDEQFFGPGTRLTVL.

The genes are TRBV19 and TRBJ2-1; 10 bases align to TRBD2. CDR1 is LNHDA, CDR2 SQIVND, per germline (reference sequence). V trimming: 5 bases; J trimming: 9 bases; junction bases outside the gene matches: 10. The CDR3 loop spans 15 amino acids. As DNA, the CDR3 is TGTGCCAGTAGTTCACAAGCGGGAGGGGGAGGTGAGCAGTTCTTC. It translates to CASSSQAGGGGEQFF.

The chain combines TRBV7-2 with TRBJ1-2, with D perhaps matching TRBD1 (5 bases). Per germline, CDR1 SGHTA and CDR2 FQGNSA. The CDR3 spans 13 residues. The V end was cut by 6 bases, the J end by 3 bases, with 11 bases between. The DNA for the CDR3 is TGTGCCAGCAGACCAGACAGTTACTATGGCTACACCTTC. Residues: CASRPDSYYGYTF.

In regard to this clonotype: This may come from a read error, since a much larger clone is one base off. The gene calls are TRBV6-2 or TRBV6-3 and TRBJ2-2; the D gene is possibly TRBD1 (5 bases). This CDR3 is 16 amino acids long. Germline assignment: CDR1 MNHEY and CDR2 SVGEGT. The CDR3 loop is CASRPWGSPNTWELFF. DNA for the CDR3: TGTGCCAGCCGACCTTGGGGCAGCCCGAACACCTGGGAGCTGTTTTTT.

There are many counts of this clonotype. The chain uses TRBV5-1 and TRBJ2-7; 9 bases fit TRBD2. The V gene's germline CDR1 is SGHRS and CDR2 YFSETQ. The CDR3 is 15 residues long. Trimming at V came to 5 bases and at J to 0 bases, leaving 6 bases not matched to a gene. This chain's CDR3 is CASRQLAGYSYEQYF. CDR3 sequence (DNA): TGCGCCAGCAGGCAGCTAGCGGGGTACTCCTACGAGCAGTACTTC.

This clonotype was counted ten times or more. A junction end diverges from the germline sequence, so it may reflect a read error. The CDR3 region is CASSFQETQYF. In DNA, the CDR3 is TGTGCCAGCAGCTTCCAAGAGACCCAGTACTTC. The chain has TRBV5-1 and TRBJ2-5, with unresolved D. Germline CDR1 reads SGHRS; CDR2 reads YFSETQ. The CDR3 runs to 11 residues. Complete variable domain (other parts from reference TRBV5-1 and TRBJ2-5): KAGVTQTPRYLIKTRGQQVTLSCSPISGHRSVSWYQQTPGQGLQFLFEYFSETQRNKGNFPGRFSGRQFSNSRSEMNVSTLELGDSALYLCASSFQETQYFGPGTRLLVL.

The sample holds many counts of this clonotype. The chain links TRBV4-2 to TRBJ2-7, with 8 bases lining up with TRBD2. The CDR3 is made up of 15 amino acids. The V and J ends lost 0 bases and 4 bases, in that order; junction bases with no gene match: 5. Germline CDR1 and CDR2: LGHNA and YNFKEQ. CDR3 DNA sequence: TGTGCCAGCAGCCAAGATTGGTCGGGAGGGTACGAGCAGTACTTC. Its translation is CASSQDWSGGYEQYF.

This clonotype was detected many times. The CDR3 nucleotides are TGTGCCACCCGGACTGACGGCACAGATACGCAGTATTTT. It translates to CATRTDGTDTQYF. The rearrangement links TRBV6-1 to TRBJ2-3; a possible D gene is TRBD2 (5 bases). Germline V gene lookup returns CDR1 MNHNS and CDR2 SASEGT. V lost 10 bases, J lost 1 base, and 12 bases lay in between. CDR3 length: 13 residues.

CDR3 amino acids: CASSFWEKNQPQHF. The CDR3 coding sequence is TGTGCCAGCAGTTTTTGGGAGAAGAATCAGCCCCAGCATTTT. The rearrangement uses TRBV12-3 or TRBV12-4 and TRBJ1-5; D not certain. The CDR3 is 14 residues long. Trimming removed 3 bases at V and 4 bases at J, with 10 bases between.

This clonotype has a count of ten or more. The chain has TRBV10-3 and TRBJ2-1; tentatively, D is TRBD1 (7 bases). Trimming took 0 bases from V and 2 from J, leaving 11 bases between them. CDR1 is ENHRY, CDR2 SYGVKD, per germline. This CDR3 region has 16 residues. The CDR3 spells CAISESQGGAYNEQFF. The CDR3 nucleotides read TGTGCCATCAGTGAGTCTCAGGGGGGCGCCTACAATGAGCAGTTCTTC.

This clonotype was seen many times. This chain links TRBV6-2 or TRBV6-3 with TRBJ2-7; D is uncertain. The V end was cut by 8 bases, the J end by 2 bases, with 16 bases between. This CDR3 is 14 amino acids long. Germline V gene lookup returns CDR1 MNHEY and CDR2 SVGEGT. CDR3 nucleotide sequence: TGTGCCAGCTCCCATGGACCCAACACCTACGAGCAGTACTTC. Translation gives CASSHGPNTYEQYF.

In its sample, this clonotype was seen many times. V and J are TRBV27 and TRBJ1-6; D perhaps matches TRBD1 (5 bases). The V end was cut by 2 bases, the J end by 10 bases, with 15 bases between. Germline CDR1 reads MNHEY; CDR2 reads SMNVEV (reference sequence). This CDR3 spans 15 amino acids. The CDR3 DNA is TGTGCCAGCAGTTTACTACGAACGGGGGTCTCACCCCTCCACTTT. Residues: CASSLLRTGVSPLHF.

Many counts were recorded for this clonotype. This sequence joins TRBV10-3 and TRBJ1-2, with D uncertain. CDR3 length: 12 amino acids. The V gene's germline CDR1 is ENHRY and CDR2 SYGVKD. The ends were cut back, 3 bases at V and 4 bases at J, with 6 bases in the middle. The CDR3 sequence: CAISEQGYGYTF. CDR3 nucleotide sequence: TGTGCCATCAGTGAACAAGGCTATGGCTACACCTTC.

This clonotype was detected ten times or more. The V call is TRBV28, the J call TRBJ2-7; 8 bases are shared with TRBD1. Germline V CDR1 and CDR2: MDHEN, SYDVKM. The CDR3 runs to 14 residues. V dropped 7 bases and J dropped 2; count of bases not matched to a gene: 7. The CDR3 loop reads CASNWGQATYEQYF. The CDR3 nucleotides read TGTGCCAGCAATTGGGGACAGGCCACCTACGAGCAGTACTTC.